The T cell receptor (beta chain) under discussion was sequenced for a study of blood T cells in healthy people across ages. A sample-barcoded 5' primer and a J-beta primer mix were used in a second PCR of about 6 to 12 cycles. MiXCR was run by TCRdb on the 5' RACE reads, yielding one entry per CDR3 protein. The table shows about 930,000 distinct CDR3 sequences, with 25% to 30% occurring only once. PBMCs numbering at least 7 million were isolated per sample. The V end was cut by 0 bases, the J end by 2 bases, with 7 bases between. The CDR3 runs to 14 residues. Looked up from germline, CDR1 is SGHNT and CDR2 is YYREEE (reference sequence). These data were likewise used in another study, on T cells of mothers and their children.

This rearrangement joins TRBV5-4 to TRBJ2-3; no reliable D call. Sequences were obtained from blood. The clonotype comes from a middle-aged woman in good health. In DNA, the CDR3 is TGTGCCAGCAGCTTGGAACAGACCACAGATACGCAGTATTTT. It translates to CASSLEQTTDTQYF. The whole variable domain, remainder taken from reference TRBV5-4 and TRBJ2-3, is ETGVTQSPTHLIKTRGQQVTLRCSSQSGHNTVSWYQQALGQGPQFIFQYYREEENGRGNFPPRFSGLQFPNYSSELNVNALELDDSALYLCASSLEQTTDTQYFGPGTRLTVL.